The rows below give T cell receptor beta chains drawn from one sample of a study of blood T cell repertoires in COVID-19. The repertoire was sequenced with immunoSEQ multiplex PCR; TCRdb's copy has only in-frame clones and lacks some. The data contain a few hundred thousand clones, approximately 84% of them singletons. Sequenced input: peripheral blood. The receptors were gathered from a woman in her 30s who had recovered from COVID-19. The CDR3 runs from the conserved cysteine through the conserved F or W. The order of the fields is V gene, clone size, J gene, D gene, CDR3 DNA, CDR3 protein. The D gene is left open where the match is weak. The size entry is marked missing in some rows and otherwise reads once, few, many or a size class.

V: TRBV28; size: NA; J: TRBJ1-6; D: NA; DNA: TGTGCCAGCAGGGCAGGGAGGGATTCACCCCTCCACTTT; CDR3: CASRAGRDSPLHF
V: TRBV3-1/TRBV3-2; size: NA; J: TRBJ1-1; D: NA; DNA: TGTGCCAGCACCTACTCAGGACAGAACACTGAAGCTTTCTTT; CDR3: CASTYSGQNTEAFF
V: TRBV18; size: NA; J: TRBJ1-1; D: NA; DNA: TGTGCCAGCTCACCTTTAGGGGTGAACACTGAAGCTTTCTTT; CDR3: CASSPLGVNTEAFF
V: TRBV24-1; size: once; J: TRBJ2-1; D: TRBD2; DNA: TGTGCCACCAGCGAGGTAGCGGGAGTAACCTACAATGAGCAGTTCTTC; CDR3: CATSEVAGVTYNEQFF
V: TRBV2; size: few; J: TRBJ2-1; D: TRBD2; DNA: TGTGCCAGCAGTGAACTCTACCGGGGGGGCAATGAGCAGTTCTTC; CDR3: CASSELYRGGNEQFF
V: TRBV3-1/TRBV3-2; size: few; J: TRBJ2-7; D: NA; DNA: TGTGCCAGCAGCCAAGACCCGTCGGGAGTCTACGAGCAGTACTTC; CDR3: CASSQDPSGVYEQYF
V: TRBV25-1; size: NA; J: TRBJ2-2; D: NA; DNA: TGTGCCAGCAGTGAATCCACGGGCACCGGGGAGCTGTTTTTT; CDR3: CASSESTGTGELFF
V: TRBV9; size: NA; J: TRBJ2-7; D: NA; DNA: TGTGCCAGCAGCGTAGCTCGACAGGCATACGAGCAGTACTTC; CDR3: CASSVARQAYEQYF
V: TRBV27; size: NA; J: TRBJ2-3; D: NA; DNA: TGTGCCAGCAGATCAGAGACTAGCACAGATACGCAGTATTTT; CDR3: CASRSETSTDTQYF
V: TRBV7-3; size: few; J: TRBJ2-7; D: NA; DNA: TGTGCCAGCAGCTCCCCCCCCGGGGACTACGAGCAGTACTTC; CDR3: CASSSPPGDYEQYF
V: TRBV4-2; size: NA; J: TRBJ2-7; D: NA; DNA: TGTGCCAGCAGCCATTTTGCTGGGCCCTACGAGCAGTACTTC; CDR3: CASSHFAGPYEQYF
V: TRBV28; size: NA; J: TRBJ1-3; D: NA; DNA: TGTGCCAGCAGTTCGGGTGGAAACACCATATATTTT; CDR3: CASSSGGNTIYF
V: TRBV6-1; size: NA; J: TRBJ2-2; D: TRBD1; DNA: TGTGCCAGCGGTGACAGGGGGCGCGGGGAGCTGTTTTTT; CDR3: CASGDRGRGELFF
V: TRBV6-5; size: few; J: TRBJ2-7; D: TRBD2; DNA: TGTGCCAGCAGTTCCATAGCGGGAGGGCCTGGCCACGAGCAGTACTTC; CDR3: CASSSIAGGPGHEQYF
V: TRBV5-1; size: NA; J: TRBJ1-2; D: NA; DNA: TGCGCCAGCAGATCGAGGGATCATAACTATGGCTACACCTTC; CDR3: CASRSRDHNYGYTF
V: TRBV12-3/TRBV12-4; size: NA; J: TRBJ1-2; D: TRBD1; DNA: TGTGCCAGCAGTCCGCAGGGGGCCGGGGAAAGTACCTTC; CDR3: CASSPQGAGESTF
V: TRBV6-1; size: NA; J: TRBJ1-3; D: NA; DNA: TGTGCCAGCAGTGTGGACAGTGGGGTAGGCGGAAACACCATATATTTT; CDR3: CASSVDSGVGGNTIYF
V: TRBV7-2; size: many; J: TRBJ1-3; D: NA; DNA: TGTGCCAGCAGCTTAGCTCCCAGCTCTGGAAACACCATATATTTT; CDR3: CASSLAPSSGNTIYF
V: TRBV11-2; size: NA; J: TRBJ2-3; D: TRBD2; DNA: TGTGCCAGCAGCTTCGGCGGGGAGGGGTCCTTCACAGATACGCAGTATTTT; CDR3: CASSFGGEGSFTDTQYF
V: TRBV25-1; size: NA; J: TRBJ2-7; D: TRBD1; DNA: TGTGCCAGCAGTGATCCCGGGACAGGATCCTACGAGCAGTACTTC; CDR3: CASSDPGTGSYEQYF
V: TRBV20-1; size: NA; J: TRBJ2-7; D: TRBD2; DNA: TGCAGTGCTAGTGGGGCTAGCGGGGGGGATGTGGACGAGCAGTACTTC; CDR3: CSASGASGGDVDEQYF
V: TRBV5-5; size: NA; J: TRBJ2-7; D: NA; DNA: TGTGCCAGCAGCTTGGTTCAGAACGAGCAGTACTTC; CDR3: CASSLVQNEQYF
V: TRBV6-5; size: NA; J: TRBJ1-1; D: NA; DNA: TGTGCCAGCAGTTACTCAGGACTAGGAGCTTTCTTT; CDR3: CASSYSGLGAFF
V: TRBV9; size: NA; J: TRBJ2-1; D: NA; DNA: TGTGCCAGCAGCCCCGGGGGTCGGAAAAGCTCCTACAATGAGCAGTTCTTC; CDR3: CASSPGGRKSSYNEQFF
V: TRBV6-1; size: NA; J: TRBJ2-1; D: TRBD2; DNA: TGTGCCAGCAGTGAAGATGGTAGCGGGCCATACAATGAGCAGTTCTTC; CDR3: CASSEDGSGPYNEQFF
V: TRBV2; size: once; J: TRBJ2-7; D: TRBD2; DNA: TGTGCCAGCAGTTCCAGCGGGGTGGGGTTCGGGGAGCAGTACTTC; CDR3: CASSSSGVGFGEQYF
V: TRBV14; size: NA; J: TRBJ2-7; D: NA; DNA: TGTGCCAGCAGCCAAGGATCGGGTCTCTACGAGCAGTACTTC; CDR3: CASSQGSGLYEQYF
V: TRBV5-6; size: NA; J: TRBJ2-3; D: NA; DNA: TGTGCCAGCAGCTTGAAAGGGGAAGGGTTGACAGATACGCAGTATTTT; CDR3: CASSLKGEGLTDTQYF
V: TRBV30; size: once; J: TRBJ2-7; D: TRBD2; DNA: TGTGCCTGGACCGTAGGAGCGGGGGTGAAATACGAGCAGTACTTC; CDR3: CAWTVGAGVKYEQYF
V: TRBV14; size: NA; J: TRBJ1-1; D: NA; DNA: TGTGCCAGCAGCCAAGAAATTAGGGGAACTGAAGCTTTCTTT; CDR3: CASSQEIRGTEAFF
V: TRBV5-5; size: NA; J: TRBJ1-6; D: NA; DNA: TGTGCCAGCAGCTTGGAGAGCTCCTATAATTCACCCCTCCACTTT; CDR3: CASSLESSYNSPLHF
V: TRBV6-6; size: NA; J: TRBJ2-2; D: NA; DNA: TGTGCCAGCAGTTTGCCGACAGGCGCGCGTTCCGGGGAGCTGTTTTTT; CDR3: CASSLPTGARSGELFF
V: TRBV2; size: NA; J: TRBJ1-2; D: NA; DNA: TGTGCCAGCAGCTGGAGGGTCTATGGCTACACCTTC; CDR3: CASSWRVYGYTF
V: TRBV28; size: NA; J: TRBJ1-2; D: TRBD1; DNA: TGTGCCAGCAGTTCCATCGTAGGACAGGGGGCGCCCCTTCGGGCCTATGGCTACACCTTC; CDR3: CASSSIVGQGAPLRAYGYTF
V: TRBV18; size: many; J: TRBJ1-1; D: TRBD1; DNA: TGTGCCAGCAAAACATCACAGGGGGCGCACACTGAAGCTTTCTTT; CDR3: CASKTSQGAHTEAFF
V: TRBV28; size: NA; J: TRBJ2-5; D: NA; DNA: TGTGCCAGCAGCCTACCCGCCAGGCCATCGACCCAGTACTTC; CDR3: CASSLPARPSTQYF
V: TRBV18; size: NA; J: TRBJ2-7; D: TRBD2; DNA: TGTGCCAGCTCACCTTCCGTAGCGGGAGTAGGCTACGAGCAGTACTTC; CDR3: CASSPSVAGVGYEQYF
V: TRBV27; size: NA; J: TRBJ1-1; D: NA; DNA: TGTGCCAGCAGGGAGGGATATGGCACTGAAGCTTTCTTT; CDR3: CASREGYGTEAFF
V: TRBV3-1/TRBV3-2; size: NA; J: TRBJ1-2; D: NA; DNA: TGTGCCAGCAGCCAAGGTCATTCGACACGTACCTATGGCTACACCTTC; CDR3: CASSQGHSTRTYGYTF
V: TRBV7-2; size: NA; J: TRBJ2-1; D: TRBD2; DNA: TGTGCCAGCAGCATTGGCCGACTAGCCGGGTACAATGAGCAGTTCTTC; CDR3: CASSIGRLAGYNEQFF